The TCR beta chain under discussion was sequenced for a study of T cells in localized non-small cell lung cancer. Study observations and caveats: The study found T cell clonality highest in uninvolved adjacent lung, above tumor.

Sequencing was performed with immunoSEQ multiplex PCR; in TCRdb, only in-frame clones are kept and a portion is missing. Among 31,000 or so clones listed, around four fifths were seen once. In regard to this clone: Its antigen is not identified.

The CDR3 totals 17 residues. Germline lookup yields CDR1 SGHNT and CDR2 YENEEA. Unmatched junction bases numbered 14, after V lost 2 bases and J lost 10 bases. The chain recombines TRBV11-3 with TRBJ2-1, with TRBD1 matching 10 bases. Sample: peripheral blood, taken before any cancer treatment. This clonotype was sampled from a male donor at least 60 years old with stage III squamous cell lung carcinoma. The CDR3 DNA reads TGTGCCAGCAGCTTAAGTGTCGACAGGGGGCAAGGCGTGGAGCAGTTCTTC. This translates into CASSLSVDRGQGVEQFF.